Below, 10 T cell receptor beta chains from the same sample are listed, as sequenced in a study of blood T cell repertoires in COVID-19 (dated by TCRdb to the early 2020s). The library came from the immunoSEQ multiplex PCR assay. TCRdb holds this immuneACCESS table with in-frame rearrangements only. Some clones are missing; in checked studies, unresolved V genes explain under half, and the rest has no known cause. The sample table shows 200,000 to 300,000 clones, and roughly 86% are seen once. The leading ten clones occupy over 5% of the sample. Sequencing input: peripheral blood. The receptors shown here come from an older woman with COVID-19, enrolled during active disease.

In its sample, this clone was seen once. V usage is TRBV19 and J usage is TRBJ1-2, with 11 bases fitting TRBD1. J lost 4 bases, V lost 1 base, and 8 bases had no gene match. From germline, CDR1 is LNHDA and CDR2 SQIVND (reference sequence). The CDR3 sequence is 17 residues long. The CDR3 bases are TGTGCCAGTAGTATAGGGACAGGGGGCCGTGTACTCTATGGCTACACCTTC. Encoded protein: CASSIGTGGRVLYGYTF.

This clone was seen just once. The gene calls are TRBV21-1 and TRBJ2-5; the table's D call, TRBD1, was not checked against the DNA. TRBV21-1 is a pseudogene. CDR3 length: 15 residues. The CDR3 region has the DNA TGTGCCAGCGTATCAGGGACAGGGGGCGGCGAGACCCAGTACTTC. This translates into CASVSGTGGGETQYF.

CDR3 nucleotide sequence: TGTGCCAGCACTCTTCGGGGGGCTGAAGCTTTCTTT. This translates into CASTLRGAEAFF. This rearrangement joins TRBV28 to TRBJ1-1; the D gene is possibly TRBD1 (5 bases). The V and J ends lost 7 bases and 6 bases respectively, with 12 bases between them. CDR3 size: 12 residues. Germline lookup yields CDR1 MDHEN and CDR2 SYDVKM.

The V call is TRBV30, the J call TRBJ2-7; 11 nucleotides agree with TRBD2. Germline-derived CDR1 and CDR2 are GTSNPN and SVGIG (reference sequence). The CDR3 loop spans 16 amino acids. Trimming cost V 2 bases and J 2 bases; bases outside gene matches: 8. CDR3 amino acids: CAWSPPETSGTYEQYF. CDR3 sequence (DNA): TGTGCCTGGAGTCCCCCCGAGACTAGCGGGACCTACGAGCAGTACTTC.

The chain couples TRBV5-4 to TRBJ1-5; D not certain. V was clipped by 0 bases and J by 7 bases, with 5 bases between them. Germline CDR1 and CDR2: SGHNT and YYREEE (reference sequence). The CDR3 has 12 residues. CDR3 in amino acids: CASSLDEQPQHF. For the CDR3, the DNA is TGTGCCAGCAGCTTGGATGAGCAGCCCCAGCATTTT.

The chain uses TRBV30 and TRBJ1-1; D remains unclear. Germline V lookup: CDR1 GTSNPN, CDR2 SVGIG (reference sequence). This CDR3 is built from 13 residues. Trimming cost V 3 bases and J 4 bases, with 12 bases left between them. CDR3 sequence reads: CAWSRDEGTEAFF. The CDR3 DNA reads TGTGCCTGGAGCCGTGATGAGGGCACTGAAGCTTTCTTT.

V gene TRBV9 combines with J gene TRBJ2-3; 8 bases are a match to TRBD2. This CDR3 comprises 16 residues. With 4 bases clipped from V and 5 bases from J, the junction kept 12 bases outside the gene matches. Germline values: CDR1 SGDLS, CDR2 YYNGEE. CDR3 amino acids: CASSFRAGEYGDTQYF. In nucleotides, the CDR3 is TGTGCCAGCAGCTTCCGAGCGGGAGAGTATGGAGATACGCAGTATTTT.

There are a few counts of this clone. The chain links TRBV18 to TRBJ1-4, with no clear D. This CDR3 comprises 15 residues. Germline CDR1 is KGHSH and CDR2 is LQKENI. Deletions cut 3 bases from V and 5 bases from J, with 13 bases between. As DNA, the CDR3 is TGTGCCAGCTCACCTAAGAGCCCGCCGAATGAAAAACTGTTTTTT. Residues: CASSPKSPPNEKLFF. The full variable domain, with the rest looked up from reference TRBV18 and TRBJ1-4, is NAGVMQNPRHLVRRRGQEARLRCSPMKGHSHVYWYRQLPEEGLKFMVYLQKENIIDESGMPKERFSAEFPKEGPSILRIQQVVRGDSAAYFCASSPKSPPNEKLFFGSGTQLSVL.

CDR3 nucleotides: TGTGCCAGCAGTTACCGAGGGGCGGGGGGAGCTTTCTTT. This translates into CASSYRGAGGAFF. The chain is built from TRBV6-5 and TRBJ1-1; D is possibly TRBD1 (5 bases). Germline CDR1 is MNHEY and CDR2 is SVGAGI. This CDR3 spans 13 amino acids. The V gene lost 2 bases and the J gene lost 10 bases, with 14 bases spanning the gap.

The chain combines TRBV6-5 with TRBJ1-2; the D gene is possibly TRBD1 (5 bases). V was cut by 6 bases and J by 2 bases, with 13 bases left in between. CDR3 length: 14 residues. Per the germline V gene, CDR1 is MNHEY and CDR2 is SVGAGI. The CDR3 coding sequence is TGTGCCAGCAGGCCCGAGACAGTGAACTATGGCTACACCTTC. Translated: CASRPETVNYGYTF.